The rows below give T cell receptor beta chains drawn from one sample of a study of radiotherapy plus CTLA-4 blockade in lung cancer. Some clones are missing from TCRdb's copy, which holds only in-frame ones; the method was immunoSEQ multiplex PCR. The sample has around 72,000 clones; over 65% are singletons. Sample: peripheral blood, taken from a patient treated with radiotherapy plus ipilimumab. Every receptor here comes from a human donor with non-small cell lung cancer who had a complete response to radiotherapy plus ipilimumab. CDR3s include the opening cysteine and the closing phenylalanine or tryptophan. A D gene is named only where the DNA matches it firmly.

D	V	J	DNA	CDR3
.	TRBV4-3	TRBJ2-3	TGCGCCAGCAGCCGAACAGGGTCCAGCACAGATACGCAGTATTTT	CASSRTGSSTDTQYF
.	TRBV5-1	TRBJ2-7	TGCGCCAGCAGCTTGCTCGGGGCCCTCTACGAGCAGTACTTC	CASSLLGALYEQYF
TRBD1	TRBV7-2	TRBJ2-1	TGTGCCAGCAGCTATACGACAGGGGGCAATGAGCAGTTCTTC	CASSYTTGGNEQFF
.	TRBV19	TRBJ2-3	TGTGCCAGTACCAATCGATGGGTATCTAGCACAGATACGCAGTATTTT	CASTNRWVSSTDTQYF
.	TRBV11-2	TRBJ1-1	TGTGCCAGCAGCGACCGGGACGGTGAAGCTTTCTTT	CASSDRDGEAFF
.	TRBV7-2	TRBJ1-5	TGTGCCAGCAGCTTGATAGGCGATCAGCCCCAGCATTTT	CASSLIGDQPQHF
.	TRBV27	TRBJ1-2	TGTGCCAGCAGTTTTTCAGGGCGGGTTGGCTATGGCTACACCTTC	CASSFSGRVGYGYTF
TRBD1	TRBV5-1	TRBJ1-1	TGCGCCAGCAGCTCCCAGGGACAGGGGGCCACTGAAGCTTTCTTT	CASSSQGQGATEAFF
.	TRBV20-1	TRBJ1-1	TGCAGTGCTAGAGGGAACACTGAAGCTTTCTTT	CSARGNTEAFF
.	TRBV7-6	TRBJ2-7	TGTGCCAGCAGCTTATCCCGGGGGAGCTCCTACGAGCAGTACTTC	CASSLSRGSSYEQYF
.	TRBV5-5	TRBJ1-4	TGTGCCAGCAGCCAGGGACGGACAAATGAAAAACTGTTTTTT	CASSQGRTNEKLFF
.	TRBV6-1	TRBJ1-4	TGTGCCAGCAGCTCCGGGGAACCTAATGAAAAACTGTTTTTT	CASSSGEPNEKLFF
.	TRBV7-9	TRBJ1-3	TGTGCCAGCAGCCCTTCAGGAGGGCGGTACACCATATATTTT	CASSPSGGRYTIYF
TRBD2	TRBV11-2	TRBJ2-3	TGTGCCAGCAGCTTGGGACTAGCGGGACACCCGATGAGCACAGATACGCAGTATTTT	CASSLGLAGHPMSTDTQYF
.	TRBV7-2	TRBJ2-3	TGTGCCAGCAGCTCCTGGGTGGACAGCACAGATACGCAGTATTTT	CASSSWVDSTDTQYF
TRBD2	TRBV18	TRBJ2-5	TGTGCCAGCTCACCATGGCTAGCGGGAGCGGGAGAGACCCAGTACTTC	CASSPWLAGAGETQYF
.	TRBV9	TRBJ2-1	TGTGCCAGCAGCGTAAGGGGCGGAGGGCGAGATGAGCAGTTCTTC	CASSVRGGGRDEQFF
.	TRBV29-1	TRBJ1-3	TGCAGCGTTGAAGTGGGGGGAAACACCATATATTTT	CSVEVGGNTIYF
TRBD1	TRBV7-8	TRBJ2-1	TGTGCCAGCAGCTTAGGTGCAGGGGGCAGAAAGAATGAGCAGTTCTTC	CASSLGAGGRKNEQFF
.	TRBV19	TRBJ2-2	TGTGCCAGTAGTCCCTACATGAACACCGGGGAGCTGTTTTTT	CASSPYMNTGELFF
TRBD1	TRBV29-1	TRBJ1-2	TGCAGCGTTGAGGAGGGGGACAGGGGAGACTATGGCTACACCTTC	CSVEEGDRGDYGYTF
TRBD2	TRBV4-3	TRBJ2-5	TGCGCCAGCAGCCAAGGCGGGAGGGCAGAGACCCAGTACTTC	CASSQGGRAETQYF
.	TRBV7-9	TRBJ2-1	TGTGCCAGCAGCTTAGGGGAGATACGCTACAATGAGCAGTTCTTC	CASSLGEIRYNEQFF
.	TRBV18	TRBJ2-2	TGTGCCAGCTCACCAATCCCCTACGGGCTCGGAGGGGAGCTGTTTTTT	CASSPIPYGLGGELFF
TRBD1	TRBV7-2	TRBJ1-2	TGTGCCAGCAGCTCCCTCGGGACAGGGGACGTCTATGGCTACACCTTC	CASSSLGTGDVYGYTF